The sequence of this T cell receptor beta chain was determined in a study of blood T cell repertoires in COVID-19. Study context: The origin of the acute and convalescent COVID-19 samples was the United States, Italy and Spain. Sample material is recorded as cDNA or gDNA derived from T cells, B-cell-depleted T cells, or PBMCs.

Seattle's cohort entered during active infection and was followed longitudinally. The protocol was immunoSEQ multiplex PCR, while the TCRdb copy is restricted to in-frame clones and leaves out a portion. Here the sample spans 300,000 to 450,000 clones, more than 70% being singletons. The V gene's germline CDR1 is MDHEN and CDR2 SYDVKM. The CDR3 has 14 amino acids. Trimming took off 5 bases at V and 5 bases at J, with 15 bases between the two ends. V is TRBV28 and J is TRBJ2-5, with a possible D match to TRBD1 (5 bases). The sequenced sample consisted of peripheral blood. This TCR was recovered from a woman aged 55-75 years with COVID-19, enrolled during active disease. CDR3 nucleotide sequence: TGTGCCAGCAGTACCCCGGGCAGGGTGGAGACCCAGTACTTC. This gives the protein CASSTPGRVETQYF.